This TCR beta chain was recovered during a study of T cells in Graves' hyperthyroidism and ophthalmopathy. Broader study findings: Within blood appeared most thyroid clonotypes that had expanded above 0.001.

The CDR3 sequence is 13 residues long. V was clipped by 3 bases and J by 4 bases, with 9 bases between them. In germline, CDR1 is MRHNA, CDR2 SNTAGT. Amplification of TCR beta CDR3 regions was performed using RNA transcripts as template. RT-PCR in the first round (using the HTBI primer set) targeted the TCR CDR3. Via MiXCR, TCRdb re-called the multiplex PCR reads, giving one row per CDR3 protein. The sample carries over 350,000 distinct CDR3 sequences, approximately 17% recorded once. Comments on this clonotype: The antigen remains unidentified.

The TCR was taken from a man aged 18 to 30 with Graves' ophthalmopathy. The V and J genes are TRBV6-4 and TRBJ1-2; D ambiguous. The source material was blood. The DNA for the CDR3 is TGTGCCAGCAGTGAAGCGGCTGGCTATGGCTACACCTTC. As protein: CASSEAAGYGYTF.